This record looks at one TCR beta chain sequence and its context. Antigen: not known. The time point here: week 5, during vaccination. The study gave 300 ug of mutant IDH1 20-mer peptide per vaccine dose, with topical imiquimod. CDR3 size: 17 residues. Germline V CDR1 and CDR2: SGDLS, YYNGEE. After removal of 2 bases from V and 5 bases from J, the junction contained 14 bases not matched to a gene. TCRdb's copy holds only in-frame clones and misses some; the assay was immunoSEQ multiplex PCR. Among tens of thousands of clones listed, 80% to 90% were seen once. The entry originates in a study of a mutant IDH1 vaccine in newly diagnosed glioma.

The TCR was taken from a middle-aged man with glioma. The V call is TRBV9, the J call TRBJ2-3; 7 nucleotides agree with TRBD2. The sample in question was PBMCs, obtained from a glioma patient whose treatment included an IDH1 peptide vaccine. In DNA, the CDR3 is TGTGCCAGCAGCGTCTCCCCGCGGGAGTGGGTACAAGATACGCAGTATTTT. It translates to CASSVSPREWVQDTQYF.